This is a list of T cell receptor beta chains from one sample in a study of OX40 agonist ivuxolimab in advanced cancers. TCRdb keeps only in-frame clones here, not all; method: immunoSEQ multiplex PCR. This table has 20,000 to 25,000 clones, more than 75% appearing once. This material consisted of CD4+ or CD8+ T cells sorted from blood, taken in a trial of the OX40 agonist ivuxolimab. Source of these receptors: an adult with an advanced solid tumor such as melanoma, head and neck, liver or kidney cancer. Both conserved end residues are part of each CDR3. The D gene is left open where the match is weak. Some rows mark clone size as missing; the rest say once, few, many or name a class of expanded clone.

size: .; V: TRBV7-9; D: TRBD2; J: TRBJ2-1; CDR3: CASSSGSRLVGGDEQFF; DNA: TGTGCCAGCAGCTCAGGCAGTCGTCTAGTGGGAGGGGATGAGCAGTTCTTC
size: .; V: TRBV5-8; D: .; J: TRBJ2-7; CDR3: CASSLQGRFYEQYF; DNA: TGTGCCAGCAGCTTGCAGGGGAGATTCTACGAGCAGTACTTC
size: .; V: TRBV27; D: .; J: TRBJ1-2; CDR3: CASRDGWWSYTF; DNA: TGTGCCAGCAGGGACGGCTGGTGGAGCTACACCTTC
size: .; V: TRBV27; D: .; J: TRBJ1-5; CDR3: CASSLLSGGGNQPQHF; DNA: TGTGCCAGCAGTTTATTGTCTGGAGGAGGCAATCAGCCCCAGCATTTT
size: .; V: TRBV18; D: .; J: TRBJ2-7; CDR3: CASSPTSRFSSYEQYF; DNA: TGTGCCAGCTCACCCACATCTCGATTTAGCTCCTACGAGCAGTACTTC
size: .; V: TRBV6-5; D: .; J: TRBJ2-1; CDR3: CASSPGVGFNEQFF; DNA: TGTGCCAGCAGCCCCGGGGTGGGGTTCAATGAGCAGTTCTTC
size: .; V: TRBV7-9; D: .; J: TRBJ1-1; CDR3: CASREGNTEAFF; DNA: TGTGCCAGCAGGGAGGGGAACACTGAAGCTTTCTTT
size: .; V: TRBV7-9; D: .; J: TRBJ2-3; CDR3: CASSPDVGEDTQYF; DNA: TGTGCCAGCAGCCCTGACGTGGGGGAAGATACGCAGTATTTT
size: .; V: TRBV11-3; D: .; J: TRBJ1-4; CDR3: CASSDSTRGEKLFF; DNA: TGTGCCAGCAGCGATTCCACTAGGGGCGAAAAACTGTTTTTT
size: .; V: TRBV7-2; D: TRBD1; J: TRBJ2-7; CDR3: CASSDRDEQYF; DNA: TGTGCCAGCAGCGACAGGGACGAGCAGTACTTC
size: few; V: TRBV2; D: .; J: TRBJ2-7; CDR3: CASTGREIDEQYF; DNA: TGTGCCAGCACCGGCAGGGAGATCGACGAGCAGTACTTC
size: .; V: TRBV11-2; D: TRBD1; J: TRBJ2-1; CDR3: CASSFDRDIFSSREQIF; DNA: TGTGCCAGCAGCTTCGACAGGGACATCTTTTCCTCAAGGGAGCAAATCTTC
size: .; V: TRBV2; D: TRBD2; J: TRBJ2-1; CDR3: CASSDVAGRYNEQFF; DNA: TGTGCCAGCAGTGACGTAGCGGGGCGGTACAATGAGCAGTTCTTC
size: .; V: TRBV30; D: TRBD1; J: TRBJ2-7; CDR3: CAWSETQGAQQYF; DNA: TGTGCCTGGAGTGAAACTCAGGGGGCCCAGCAGTACTTC
size: .; V: TRBV4-1; D: TRBD1; J: TRBJ1-3; CDR3: CASSPGTGAHTIYF; DNA: TGCGCCAGCAGCCCAGGGACAGGGGCCCACACCATATATTTT
size: .; V: TRBV2; D: .; J: TRBJ2-1; CDR3: CASRTMSSYNEQFF; DNA: TGTGCCAGCCGGACAATGAGCTCCTACAATGAGCAGTTCTTC
size: .; V: TRBV21-1; D: .; J: TRBJ2-7; CDR3: CASSGHRVDTYEQYF; DNA: TGTGCCAGCAGCGGCCACAGGGTCGACACCTACGAGCAGTACTTC
size: .; V: TRBV10-1; D: .; J: TRBJ2-2; CDR3: CASSPGQKNTGELFF; DNA: TGCGCCAGCAGCCCCGGACAGAAGAACACCGGGGAGCTGTTTTTT
size: .; V: TRBV30; D: .; J: TRBJ2-1; CDR3: CAWSPGVGNNEQFF; DNA: TGTGCCTGGAGCCCCGGAGTCGGAAACAATGAGCAGTTCTTC
size: .; V: TRBV5-6; D: TRBD1; J: TRBJ2-7; CDR3: CASSWGGTGFYEQYF; DNA: TGTGCCAGCAGTTGGGGCGGGACAGGGTTCTACGAGCAGTACTTC
size: .; V: TRBV27; D: .; J: TRBJ1-5; CDR3: CASSPSEGFNQPQHF; DNA: TGTGCCAGCAGTCCCTCGGAGGGATTCAATCAGCCCCAGCATTTT
size: .; V: TRBV27; D: .; J: TRBJ2-7; CDR3: CASSTTLGLAGYEQYF; DNA: TGTGCCAGCAGTACTACCCTGGGACTGGCGGGGTACGAGCAGTACTTC
size: .; V: TRBV7-6; D: TRBD2; J: TRBJ2-1; CDR3: CASSLGFMTSGWGNEQFF; DNA: TGTGCCAGCAGCTTAGGGTTTATGACTAGCGGGTGGGGCAATGAGCAGTTCTTC
size: .; V: TRBV19; D: TRBD1; J: TRBJ1-1; CDR3: CASSSTGVNEAFF; DNA: TGTGCCAGTAGTTCTACAGGGGTGAATGAAGCTTTCTTT